Below, 28 T cell receptor beta chains from the same sample are listed, as sequenced in a study of T cells in Graves' hyperthyroidism and ophthalmopathy. RNA transcripts served as the template for amplifying TCR beta CDR3 regions. TCR CDR3 regions were first amplified by RT-PCR with HTBI primers. TCRdb re-derived calls from the multiplex PCR reads in MiXCR, one entry per CDR3 protein. The sample records around 530,000 distinct CDR3 sequences, approximately 17% being singletons. The sequenced material came from blood. These receptors came from a woman between 18 and 30 years old with Graves' ophthalmopathy.

This clonotype was observed a few times. The rearrangement links TRBV2 to TRBJ1-2; D remains ambiguous. Trimming pared 5 bases from V and 2 bases from J, leaving 9 bases between. CDR3 length equals 13 residues. Germline lookup yields CDR1 SNHLY and CDR2 FYNNEI. The CDR3 DNA reads as TGTGCCAGCAGTTTATCATGGAACTATGGCTACACCTTC. Its translation: CASSLSWNYGYTF.

This clonotype was observed many times. CDR3 sequence (DNA): TGTGCCAGCAGCTTAGATAACGAGGTAGATACGCAGTATTTT. Translation: CASSLDNEVDTQYF. The V gene is TRBV11-2, the J gene TRBJ2-3; D is undetermined. Germline CDR1 SGHAT, CDR2 FQNNGV. The germline V and J ends were trimmed by 0 bases and 5 bases, with 9 bases remaining between them. The CDR3 is 14 residues long.

This clonotype showed up just a few times. The chain has TRBV6-1 and TRBJ1-3; D is unresolved. Germline assignment: CDR1 MNHNS and CDR2 SASEGT. The CDR3 totals 15 residues. The germline V and J ends were trimmed by 6 bases and 7 bases, with 19 bases remaining between them. The DNA of the CDR3 is TGTGCCAGCAGCGAAACGGACGCCGCTTTCAACACCATATATTTT. This gives the protein CASSETDAAFNTIYF.

This clonotype has a count of ten or more. At one end, the junction sequence differs from germline, possibly due to a read error. The gene calls are TRBV7-9 and TRBJ2-3, with TRBD2 matching 11 bases. Germline V gives CDR1 SEHNR, CDR2 FQNEAQ (reference sequence). CDR3 size: 15 residues. The CDR3 sequence is CASSLAGGYTDTQYF. DNA for the CDR3: TGTGCCAGCAGCCTAGCGGGGGGCTACACAGATACGCAGTATTTT.

In its sample, this clonotype was seen a few times. This chain connects TRBV7-3 to TRBJ2-3; 7 bases agree with TRBD1. Germline CDR1 is SGHTA and CDR2 is FQGTGA. The CDR3 spans 15 residues. The V gene end was trimmed by 3 bases and the J gene end by 4 bases; junction bases not matched to a gene: 7. The CDR3 bases are TGTGCCAGCAGCTTCAACAGGGGACCCGCAGATACGCAGTATTTT. This encodes CASSFNRGPADTQYF.

This clonotype was found many times. The chain combines TRBV11-3 with TRBJ2-1; D is uncertain. This CDR3 has 14 amino acids. Germline V gives CDR1 SGHNT, CDR2 YENEEA. V was trimmed by 1 base and J by 5 bases, leaving 9 bases between them. CDR3: CASSLGRKNNEQFF. The DNA of the CDR3 is TGTGCCAGCAGCTTAGGGCGGAAAAACAATGAGCAGTTCTTC.

The chain couples TRBV20-1 to TRBJ2-2; no firm D call. Trimming removed 3 bases from V and 3 bases from J, with 17 bases in between. Germline V gives CDR1 DFQATT, CDR2 SNEGSKA (reference sequence). This CDR3 region has 16 residues. The CDR3 nucleotides read TGCAGTGCTAGGACTGGGCAGCCCGATCACACCGGGGAGCTGTTTTTT. This translates into CSARTGQPDHTGELFF.

V and J are TRBV29-1 and TRBJ2-1; maybe TRBD2 (6 bases). The germline gives CDR1 SQVTM, CDR2 ANQGSEA. The germline V and J ends were trimmed by 4 bases and 7 bases, with 11 bases remaining between them. The CDR3 is 12 amino acids. CDR3 protein: CSVGGDSNEQFF. The CDR3 DNA is TGCAGCGTTGGGGGGGACTCGAATGAGCAGTTCTTC.

This clonotype was counted ten times or more. This rearrangement joins TRBV3-1 to TRBJ2-1; possible D gene TRBD2, 6 bases. Germline CDR1 LGHDT, CDR2 YNNKEL (reference sequence). Trimming took 1 base from V and 5 from J, leaving 15 bases between them. The CDR3 length is 16 residues. CDR3 DNA: TGTGCCAGCAGCCAAGTTTGGAGCGGGCTTGACAATGAGCAGTTCTTC. This encodes CASSQVWSGLDNEQFF.

This clonotype was seen ten or more times. The V call is TRBV28, the J call TRBJ2-1; TRBD1 agrees at 8 bases. This CDR3 has 15 residues. Germline V gene lookup returns CDR1 MDHEN and CDR2 SYDVKM. The V gene end was trimmed by 5 bases and the J gene end by 5 bases; junction bases not matched to a gene: 8. In nucleotides, the CDR3 is TGTGCCAGCAGTCCACCGACAGGGGCGAACAATGAGCAGTTCTTC. Its protein product is CASSPPTGANNEQFF.

The gene calls are TRBV7-3 and TRBJ2-1; the match to TRBD2 covers 13 bases. The germline gives CDR1 SGHTA, CDR2 FQGTGA. Losses at the gene ends were 5 bases for V and 8 bases for J; bases not matched to a gene: 9. The CDR3 covers 16 residues. The CDR3 DNA follows: TGTGCCAGCAGCCCAGGACTAGCGGGAGCCGTCGATGAGCAGTTCTTC. Protein sequence: CASSPGLAGAVDEQFF.

V and J are TRBV19 and TRBJ1-1; no reliable D call. V was cut by 8 bases and J by 1 base, with 17 bases left in between. The CDR3 is made up of 15 amino acids. Germline V lookup: CDR1 LNHDA, CDR2 SQIVND (reference sequence). CDR3 nucleotide sequence: TGTGCCAGTGTGATGGCAGCCAGTTCGAACACTGAAGCTTTCTTT. This sequence encodes CASVMAASSNTEAFF.

The sample holds many counts of this clonotype. The CDR3 loop is CASSPTGGAYGYTF. CDR3 bases: TGTGCCAGCTCACCTACAGGGGGCGCTTATGGCTACACCTTC. This sequence joins TRBV18 and TRBJ1-2; 9 bases map to TRBD1. The CDR3 runs 14 residues. The germline V gene encodes CDR1 KGHSH and CDR2 LQKENI. V was pared by 3 bases and J by 5 bases, with 4 bases of the junction left unmatched.

This clonotype has a count of ten or more. The chain carries TRBV30 and TRBJ1-4; 7 nucleotides align to TRBD1. The CDR3 is made up of 13 amino acids. The V segment lost 2 bases and the J segment 13 bases; nucleotides outside the gene matches: 10. Looked up from germline, CDR1 is GTSNPN and CDR2 is SVGIG (reference sequence). CDR3 residues: CAWSRTGGGRLFF. CDR3 nucleotide sequence: TGTGCCTGGAGTAGGACAGGAGGTGGTAGACTGTTTTTT.

This clonotype has a count of ten or more. The genes are TRBV28 and TRBJ1-6, with D unclear. Looked up from germline, CDR1 is MDHEN and CDR2 is SYDVKM. V was cut by 2 bases and J by 5 bases, with 22 bases left in between. The CDR3 runs to 19 residues. CDR3 sequence: CASSLGWRYIATHNSPLHF. The DNA for the CDR3 is TGTGCCAGCAGTTTAGGTTGGCGCTACATCGCGACTCATAATTCACCCCTCCACTTT.

This clonotype was found a few times. The V and J genes are TRBV9 and TRBJ2-7; 7 bases map to TRBD2. The CDR3 is 16 residues long. CDR1 SGDLS and CDR2 YYNGEE come from the germline V gene. Trimming removed 3 bases from V and 1 base from J; junction bases left unmatched: 10. The CDR3 sequence: CASSGGLAGGSYEQYF. CDR3 sequence (DNA): TGTGCCAGCAGCGGGGGGTTAGCGGGTGGTTCCTACGAGCAGTACTTC.

This clonotype was recorded many times. V is TRBV12-3 or TRBV12-4 and J is TRBJ1-2; possibly TRBD1 for D (6 bases). Trimming cost V 4 bases and J 4 bases, with 7 bases left between them. This CDR3 has 12 residues. This chain's CDR3 is CASSSGVYGYTF. In DNA form, the CDR3 reads TGTGCCAGCAGTTCAGGGGTCTATGGCTACACCTTC.

This clonotype was seen more than once but under ten times. This rearrangement joins TRBV7-9 to TRBJ1-4; a possible D gene is TRBD1 (6 bases). Germline V gives CDR1 SEHNR, CDR2 FQNEAQ (reference sequence). Deletions cut 2 bases from V and 0 bases from J, with 7 bases between. The CDR3 totals 15 residues. For the CDR3, the DNA is TGTGCCAGCAGCTTATGGACAGCAACTAATGAAAAACTGTTTTTT. This translates into CASSLWTATNEKLFF.

V gene TRBV11-2 combines with J gene TRBJ2-7; D call uncertain. The J call is uncertain, as TRBJ2-1 better fits the DNA end. This CDR3 has 15 amino acids. The germline CDR1 and CDR2 sequences are SGHAT and FQNNGV. CDR3 nucleotide sequence: TGTGCCAGCAGCTTAGATCCTCTTGGGTCCTACGAGCAGTTCTTC. It is translated as CASSLDPLGSYEQFF.

The genes are TRBV7-8 and TRBJ2-5; 13 bases map to TRBD2. The CDR3 is made up of 17 amino acids. With 5 bases clipped from V and 2 bases from J, the junction kept 8 bases outside the gene matches. CDR1 and CDR2 (germline): SGHVS, FQNEAQ. The CDR3 loop reads CASSTRLAGGRQETQYF. In DNA, the CDR3 is TGTGCCAGCAGCACCCGACTAGCGGGGGGCCGTCAAGAGACCCAGTACTTC.

This clonotype was found many times. This chain connects TRBV7-2 to TRBJ1-5, with 7 bases fitting TRBD1. CDR1 SGHTA and CDR2 FQGNSA come from the germline V gene. The CDR3 is 14 amino acids. V lost 2 bases to trimming and J lost 5 bases; unmatched junction nucleotides: 3. The CDR3 nucleotides read TGTGCCAGCAGCTTACAAGGGGGCGATCAGCCCCAGCATTTT. Protein: CASSLQGGDQPQHF.

This clonotype was observed a few times. This chain links TRBV4-2 with TRBJ1-5; the match to TRBD1 covers 8 bases. CDR3 size: 17 residues. V dropped 0 bases and J dropped 7; count of bases not matched to a gene: 11. CDR1 and CDR2 (germline): LGHNA, YNFKEQ. The chain's CDR3 is CASSQEWSVQGGQPQHF. Written as DNA, the CDR3 is TGTGCCAGCAGCCAAGAGTGGTCGGTACAGGGGGGCCAGCCCCAGCATTTT.

A few counts support this clonotype. The chain joins TRBV7-9 to TRBJ1-5; no firm D call. CDR3 length: 13 amino acids. V dropped 0 bases and J dropped 7 bases, with 7 bases sitting between them. The V gene's germline CDR1 is SEHNR and CDR2 FQNEAQ (reference sequence). The CDR3 DNA reads as TGTGCCAGCAGCTTAGCGACTGGGCAGCCCCAGCATTTT. This codes for CASSLATGQPQHF. The entire variable domain, with the rest obtained from reference TRBV7-9 and TRBJ1-5, is as follows: DTGVSQNPRHKITKRGQNVTFRCDPISEHNRLYWYRQTLGQGPEFLTYFQNEAQLEKSRLLSDRFSAERPKGSFSTLEIQRTEQGDSAMYLCASSLATGQPQHFGDGTRLSIL.

This clonotype was counted at least ten times. This rearrangement joins TRBV5-1 to TRBJ2-1; the match to TRBD2 covers 7 bases. The length of the CDR3 is 14 residues. CDR1 is SGHRS, CDR2 YFSETQ, per germline. After removal of 5 bases from V and 6 bases from J, the junction contained 8 bases not matched to a gene. CDR3 DNA sequence: TGCGCCAGCAGTTATGGCGGGGAGGGCAATGAGCAGTTCTTC. Protein: CASSYGGEGNEQFF. The full variable domain, rest sourced from reference TRBV5-1 and TRBJ2-1, is KAGVTQTPRYLIKTRGQQVTLSCSPISGHRSVSWYQQTPGQGLQFLFEYFSETQRNKGNFPGRFSGRQFSNSRSEMNVSTLELGDSALYLCASSYGGEGNEQFFGPGTRLTVL.

This sequence joins TRBV19 and TRBJ2-2; D possibly matches TRBD1 or TRBD2 (6 bases each). V lost 7 bases and J 7 bases, leaving 25 bases between the germline ends. Germline V CDR1 and CDR2: LNHDA, SQIVND (reference sequence). This CDR3 spans 17 amino acids. Written as DNA, the CDR3 is TGTGCCAGTACCCGAGGTGGGGGGCGGGTTGATGGCGGGGAGCTGTTTTTT. Translated: CASTRGGGRVDGGELFF.

The chain has TRBV5-1 and TRBJ2-3, with 8 bases matching TRBD1. CDR1 SGHRS and CDR2 YFSETQ come from the germline V gene. Germline trimming cut 0 bases from V and 4 bases from J; bases unmatched to any gene: 7. The CDR3 spans 16 residues. The DNA for the CDR3 is TGCGCCAGCAGCTTGGGACAGGGGTTCAGCGCAGATACGCAGTATTTT. Protein: CASSLGQGFSADTQYF.

This clonotype was detected ten times or more. V gene TRBV12-3 or TRBV12-4 combines with J gene TRBJ2-3; TRBD2 agrees at 10 bases. Losses at the gene ends were 7 bases for V and 6 bases for J; bases not matched to a gene: 7. The CDR3 runs to 14 residues. CDR3: CASNIAGGTDTQYF. CDR3 nucleotides: TGTGCCAGCAACATAGCGGGGGGAACGGATACGCAGTATTTT.

This clonotype was observed a few times. J is TRBJ1-5 and V is TRBV4-3; 9 bases are a match to TRBD1. This CDR3 is 15 amino acids long. The V segment lost 5 bases and the J segment 4 bases; nucleotides outside the gene matches: 6. CDR1 LGHNA and CDR2 YSLEER come from the germline V gene. CDR3 bases: TGCGCCAGCAGCTACCAGACAGGGGGGAATCAGCCCCAGCATTTT. Residues: CASSYQTGGNQPQHF.